The 8 T cell receptor beta chains listed next were all sequenced from one sample in a study of blood T cell repertoires in COVID-19. Sequencing was performed with immunoSEQ multiplex PCR; in TCRdb, only in-frame clones are kept and a portion is missing. The sample has about 210,000 clones; around 80% are singletons. The source material was peripheral blood. Receptor source: a woman aged 40 to 50 with acute or convalescent COVID-19.

This chain connects TRBV15 to TRBJ1-3; D might be TRBD1 (5 bases). Germline V gene data show CDR1 as LNHNV and CDR2 as YYDKDF (reference sequence). V lost 1 base and J 7 bases, leaving 8 bases between the germline ends. This CDR3 is built from 13 residues. The CDR3 loop is CATSRVGGNTIYF. DNA of the CDR3: TGTGCCACCAGCAGAGTTGGGGGGAACACCATATATTTT.

This clone was detected once. The chain links TRBV7-9 to TRBJ2-1; tentative D call: TRBD1 (6 bases). Germline loops: CDR1 SEHNR, CDR2 FQNEAQ (reference sequence). There are 15 residues in the CDR3. With 5 bases removed from V and 1 base from J, the gap between germline ends came to 12 bases. CDR3 region: CASSPGVESYNEQFF. For the CDR3, the DNA is TGTGCCAGCAGCCCAGGGGTAGAGTCCTACAATGAGCAGTTCTTC.

The chain employs TRBV21-1 and TRBJ2-1; the D call of TRBD2 is as the table states it, not checked on the DNA. TRBV21-1 is assigned pseudogene status. This CDR3 has 17 residues. The CDR3 loop is CASSTTPTPSSYNEQFF. Written as DNA, the CDR3 is TGTGCCAGCAGCACCACCCCGACTCCCAGCTCCTACAATGAGCAGTTCTTC.

This clone was seen a single time. The rearrangement uses TRBV23-1 and TRBJ2-7, with 12 bases matching TRBD2. TRBV23-1 is known as an ORF, though its function is uncertain. The CDR3 has 18 residues. V gave up 7 bases and J gave up 1 base; unmatched junction bases: 14. CDR3 region: CASINCGTSGPLSYEQYF. CDR3 in DNA: TGCGCCAGCATCAATTGCGGGACTAGCGGGCCGTTATCCTACGAGCAGTACTTC.

This clone has just one count. The chain combines TRBV13 with TRBJ1-1; 8 bases are shared with TRBD1. The V gene end was trimmed by 6 bases and the J gene end by 0 bases; junction bases not matched to a gene: 6. CDR1 is PRHDT and CDR2 is FYEKMQ in the germline V gene (reference sequence). The CDR3 has 15 amino acids. The CDR3 nucleotides read TGTGCCAGCAGTCACCGGACAGGGATGAACACTGAAGCTTTCTTT. Translation gives CASSHRTGMNTEAFF.

The chain has TRBV5-1 and TRBJ2-7, with 8 bases fitting TRBD1. Trimming cost V 4 bases and J 5 bases; bases outside gene matches: 8. Germline assignment: CDR1 SGHRS and CDR2 YFSETQ. CDR3 length: 14 residues. The CDR3 region is CASSKLDRGNEQYF. The CDR3 DNA is TGCGCCAGCAGCAAACTCGACAGGGGCAACGAGCAGTACTTC.

The chain uses TRBV27 and TRBJ1-1; the match to TRBD1 covers 8 bases. The V gene end was trimmed by 1 base and the J gene end by 4 bases; junction bases not matched to a gene: 8. Germline CDR1 reads MNHEY; CDR2 reads SMNVEV (reference sequence). The CDR3 is made up of 16 amino acids. CDR3 region: CASSLFPGGRFTEAFF. The CDR3 nucleotides are TGTGCCAGCAGTTTATTTCCAGGGGGCAGATTCACTGAAGCTTTCTTT.

The V call is TRBV9, the J call TRBJ2-7; 11 nucleotides align to TRBD2. The CDR3 consists of 15 residues. V shed 7 bases, J shed 5 bases, and the junction held 11 bases outside the gene matches. CDR1 SGDLS and CDR2 YYNGEE come from the germline V gene. CDR3 coding DNA: TGTGCCAGCGCCCTTTCTAGCGGGGGGTCTCACGAGCAGTACTTC. Its protein is CASALSSGGSHEQYF.